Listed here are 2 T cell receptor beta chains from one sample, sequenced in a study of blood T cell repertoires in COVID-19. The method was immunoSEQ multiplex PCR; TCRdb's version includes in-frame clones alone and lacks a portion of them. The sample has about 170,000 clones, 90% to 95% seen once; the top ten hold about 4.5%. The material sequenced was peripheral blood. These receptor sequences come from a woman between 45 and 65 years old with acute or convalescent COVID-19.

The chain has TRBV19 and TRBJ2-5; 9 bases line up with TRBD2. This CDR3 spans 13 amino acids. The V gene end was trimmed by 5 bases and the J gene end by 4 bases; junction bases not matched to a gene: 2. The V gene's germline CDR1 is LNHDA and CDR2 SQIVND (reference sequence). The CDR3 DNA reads TGTGCCAGTAGTCTAGCGGGATTAGAGACCCAGTACTTC. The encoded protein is CASSLAGLETQYF.

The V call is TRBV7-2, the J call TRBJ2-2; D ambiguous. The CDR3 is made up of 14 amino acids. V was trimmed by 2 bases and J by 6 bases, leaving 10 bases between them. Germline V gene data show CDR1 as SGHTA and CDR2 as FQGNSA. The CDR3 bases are TGTGCCAGCAGCTTATTTGTGGGCGCCGGGGAGCTGTTTTTT. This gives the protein CASSLFVGAGELFF.